Described below is a single TCR beta chain sequence and its context. Its antigen is as yet unknown. The sample belongs to a study of beta chain features in type 1 diabetes. Isolated RNA was reverse transcribed in full, so expressed TCRB transcripts were sequenced. Profiled with immunoSEQ multiplex PCR; TCRdb holds only in-frame clones, not every one. The sample consists of 630,000 or so clones, roughly an eighth of them appearing once. Findings and limits, study-wide: Type 1 diabetes patients had VDJ junctions that carried fewer insertions and more deletions. All four CD4+ subsets from Type 1 diabetes patients carried moderately but significantly shorter TCRB CDR3s.

The authors took one heparinised blood draw, averaging approximately 120 mL, from each donor. V lost 8 bases and J 1 base, leaving 10 bases between the germline ends. The CDR3 spans 12 residues. Germline V gives CDR1 SQVTM, CDR2 ANQGSEA. The sequenced sample consisted of naive CD4+ T cells from blood. This chain uses TRBV29-1 with TRBJ2-3; D perhaps matches TRBD1 (5 bases). The origin of this receptor is a man in his late teens or twenties with type 1 diabetes. The CDR3 loop is CSFWGGTDTQYF. The CDR3 DNA reads as TGCAGCTTCTGGGGCGGCACAGATACGCAGTATTTT.